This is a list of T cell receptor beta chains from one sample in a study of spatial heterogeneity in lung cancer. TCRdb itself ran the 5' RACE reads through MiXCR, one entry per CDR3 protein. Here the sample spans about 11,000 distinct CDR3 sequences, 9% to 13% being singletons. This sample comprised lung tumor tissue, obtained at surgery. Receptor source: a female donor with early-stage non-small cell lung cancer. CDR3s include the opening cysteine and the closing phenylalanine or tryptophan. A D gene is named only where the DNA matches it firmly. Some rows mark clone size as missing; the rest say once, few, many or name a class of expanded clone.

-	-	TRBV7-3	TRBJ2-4	TGTGCCAGCAGCTCCGGGGATGCCCTAGACATTCAGTACTTC	CASSSGDALDIQYF
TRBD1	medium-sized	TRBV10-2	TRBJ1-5	TGCGCCAGCAGTAGGTTTGACACAGGGGGCTTAAGAGGTCAGCCCCAGCATTTT	CASSRFDTGGLRGQPQHF
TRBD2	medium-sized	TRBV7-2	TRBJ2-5	TGTGCCAGCAGCTTAGGTGGGAGGGCCGAAGAGACCCAGTACTTC	CASSLGGRAEETQYF
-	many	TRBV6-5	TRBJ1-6	TGTGCCAGCACCATTTCCGGGCGTAATTCACCCCTCCACTTT	CASTISGRNSPLHF
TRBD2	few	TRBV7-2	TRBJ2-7	TGTGCCAGCAGCTTAGTGGGACTAGCGGGGGGCGAGCAGTACTTC	CASSLVGLAGGEQYF
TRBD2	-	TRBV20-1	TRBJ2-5	TGCAGTGCTTTCTTATCGGGACTATCTGGGACCCAGTACTTC	CSAFLSGLSGTQYF
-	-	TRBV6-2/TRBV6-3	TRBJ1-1	TGTGCCAGCAGTCACTTCGCGGGAGCTTTCTTT	CASSHFAGAFF
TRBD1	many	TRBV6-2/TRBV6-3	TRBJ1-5	TGTGCCAGCAGTCAAGCCGGACAGGGTAAAAATCAGCCCCAGCATTTT	CASSQAGQGKNQPQHF
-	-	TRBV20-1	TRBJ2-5	TGCAGTGCTAGAGATGCAGGGTCCCCGCAAGAGACCCAGTACTTC	CSARDAGSPQETQYF
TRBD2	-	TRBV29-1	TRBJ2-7	TGCAGCGTTGAAGGGAGCGGGGCCCTCTCCTACGAGCAGTACTTC	CSVEGSGALSYEQYF
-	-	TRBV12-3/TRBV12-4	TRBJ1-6	TGTGCCAGCAGTTTAGTCCCCAATTCACCCCTCCACTTT	CASSLVPNSPLHF
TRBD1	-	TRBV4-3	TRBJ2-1	TGCGCCAGCAGCCAAGACCGGAACAGGGGGCAGTTCTTC	CASSQDRNRGQFF
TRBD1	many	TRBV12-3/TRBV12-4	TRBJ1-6	TGTGCCAGCAGTCTCGAGGGACAGGGAAGTGCATCCCTCCACTTT	CASSLEGQGSASLHF
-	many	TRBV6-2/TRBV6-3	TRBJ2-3	TGTGCCGGCGCTAGGCATCTTAGCACAGATACGCAGTATTTT	CAGARHLSTDTQYF
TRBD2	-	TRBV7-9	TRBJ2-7	TGTGCCAGCAGCCCGCCGGGGGGTAGCGGGAACGAGCAGTACTTC	CASSPPGGSGNEQYF
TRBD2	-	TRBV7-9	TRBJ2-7	TGTGCCAGCAGCCTCGGACTAGAAGTCTACGAGCAGTACTTC	CASSLGLEVYEQYF
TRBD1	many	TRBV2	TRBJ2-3	TGTGCCAGCGCTCAGGGGGCTGGAGATACGCAGTATTTT	CASAQGAGDTQYF
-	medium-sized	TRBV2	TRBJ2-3	TGTGCCAGCAGTGGTAGGGGGTTTGGAGATACGCAGTATTTT	CASSGRGFGDTQYF
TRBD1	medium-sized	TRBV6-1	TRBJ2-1	TGTGCCAGCAGTGAAATTTTAGGGACAGCCTACAATGAGCAGTTCTTC	CASSEILGTAYNEQFF
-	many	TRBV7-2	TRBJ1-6	TGTGCCAGCAGCTCGGGACGTTATTCACCCCTCCACTTT	CASSSGRYSPLHF
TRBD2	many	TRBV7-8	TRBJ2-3	TGTGCCAGCAGCCCCCCTCGGCGGGAGATCACAGATACGCAGTATTTT	CASSPPRREITDTQYF
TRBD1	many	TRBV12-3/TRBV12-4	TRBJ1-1	TGTGCCAGCAGTTTGAGTCGGCAGGGGGCGCGTCGAGCTTTCTTT	CASSLSRQGARRAFF
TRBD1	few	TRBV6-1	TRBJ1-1	TGTGCCAGCAGCTTCCAGGGGGGCGAAGCTTTCTTT	CASSFQGGEAFF
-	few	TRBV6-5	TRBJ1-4	TGTGCCAGCAGCCCCACAGCAACTAATGAAAAACTGTTTTTT	CASSPTATNEKLFF
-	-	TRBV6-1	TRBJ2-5	TGTGCCAGCAGTGAATCGTGGGGGCGGCAAGAGACCCAGTACTTC	CASSESWGRQETQYF
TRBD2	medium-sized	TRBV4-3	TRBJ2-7	TGCGCCAGCAGCCAAGGGACTAGCGGGGGCGAGCAGTACTTC	CASSQGTSGGEQYF
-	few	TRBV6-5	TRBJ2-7	TGTGCCAGCAGTCCCGACTTGCCCGAGCAGTACTTC	CASSPDLPEQYF
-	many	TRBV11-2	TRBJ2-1	TGTGCCAGCTCGGGGGTACCGGACTACAATGAGCAGTTCTTC	CASSGVPDYNEQFF
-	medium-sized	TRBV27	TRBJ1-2	TGTGCCAGCCGAGGGGGATATGGCTACACCTTC	CASRGGYGYTF
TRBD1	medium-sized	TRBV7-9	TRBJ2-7	TGTGCCAGCAGCTCGCGGACAGGGGTTTCCGAGCAGTACTTC	CASSSRTGVSEQYF
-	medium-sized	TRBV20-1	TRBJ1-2	TGCAGTGCTAGTCATCGGGACTATGGCTACACCTTC	CSASHRDYGYTF
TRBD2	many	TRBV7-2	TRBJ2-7	TGTGCCAGCAGCCCACGGACTAGCCACTACGAGCAGTACTTC	CASSPRTSHYEQYF
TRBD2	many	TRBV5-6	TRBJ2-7	TGTGCCAGCAGCCCGGGACTAGCGGATCTCTACGAGCAGTACTTC	CASSPGLADLYEQYF
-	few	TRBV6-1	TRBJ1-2	TGTGCCAGCAGTTTTTGGGGGGCGCAAGATGGCTACACCTTC	CASSFWGAQDGYTF
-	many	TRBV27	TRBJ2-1	TGTGCCAGCAGTCCATCCCCCACAGAGCACAATGAGCAGTTCTTC	CASSPSPTEHNEQFF
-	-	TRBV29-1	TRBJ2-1	TGCAGCGTTGGCCTTCATCCGGCCAATGAGCAGTTCTTC	CSVGLHPANEQFF
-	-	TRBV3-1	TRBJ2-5	TGTGCCAGCAGCCAAGATCGTGGAGAGACCCAGTACTTC	CASSQDRGETQYF
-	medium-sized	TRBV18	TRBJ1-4	TGTGCCAGCTCACCAGGGCAGTCTAATGAAAAACTGTTTTTT	CASSPGQSNEKLFF
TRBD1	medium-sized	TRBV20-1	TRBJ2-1	TGCAGTGCTAGAGCCACATGGACAGGGGTAGCCTACAATGAGCAGTTCTTC	CSARATWTGVAYNEQFF
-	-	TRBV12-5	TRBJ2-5	TGTGCTAGTGGTTTCCGGACGGACCATTCGACCCAGTACTTC	CASGFRTDHSTQYF
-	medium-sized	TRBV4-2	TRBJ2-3	TGTGCCAGCAGCCAAGCTGCAGGGTTTGCAGATACGCAGTATTTT	CASSQAAGFADTQYF
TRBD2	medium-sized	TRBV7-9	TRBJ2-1	TGTGCCAGCAGCTCACCCGGGACTAGGTTCAGCAATGAGCAGTTCTTC	CASSSPGTRFSNEQFF
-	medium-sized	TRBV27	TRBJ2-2	TGTGCCAGCAGTTCCCTGACGGGCACCGGGGAGCTGTTTTTT	CASSSLTGTGELFF
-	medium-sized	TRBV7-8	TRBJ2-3	TGTGCCAGCAGCACCGGAAACACAGATACGCAGTATTTT	CASSTGNTDTQYF
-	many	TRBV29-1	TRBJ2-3	TGCAGCGTCCCACTTGACTTCACAGATACGCAGTATTTT	CSVPLDFTDTQYF
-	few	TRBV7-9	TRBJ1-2	TGTGCCAGCAGCTTAGGTGGGGAAGGACATGGCTACACCTTC	CASSLGGEGHGYTF
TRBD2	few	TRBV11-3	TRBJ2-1	TGTGCCAGCAGCTTGGAGGTAGCGGGAGCATACAATGAGCAGTTCTTC	CASSLEVAGAYNEQFF
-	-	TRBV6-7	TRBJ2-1	TGTGCCAGCGTCAGACAGGGAAAGGGTGTAGGCGGGAGCTCCTACAATGAGCAGTTCTTC	CASVRQGKGVGGSSYNEQFF